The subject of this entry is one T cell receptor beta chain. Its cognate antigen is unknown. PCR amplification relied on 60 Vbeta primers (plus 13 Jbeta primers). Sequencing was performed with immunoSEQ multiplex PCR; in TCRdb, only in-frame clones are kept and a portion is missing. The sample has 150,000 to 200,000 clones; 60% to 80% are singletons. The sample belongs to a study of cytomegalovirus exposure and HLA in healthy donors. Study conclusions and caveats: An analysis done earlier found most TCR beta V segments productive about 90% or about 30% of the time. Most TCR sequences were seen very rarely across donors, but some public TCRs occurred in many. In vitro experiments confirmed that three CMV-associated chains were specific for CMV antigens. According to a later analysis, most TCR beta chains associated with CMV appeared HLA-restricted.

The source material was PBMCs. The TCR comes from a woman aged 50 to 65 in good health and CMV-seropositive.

In DNA, the CDR3 is TGTGCCAGCAGCTTAGATCCTAGCCTAACCGGCGAGCAGTACTTC. Translated, it gives CASSLDPSLTGEQYF. The chain is built from TRBV7-6 and TRBJ2-7; D may be TRBD2 (5 bases). Germline values: CDR1 SGHVS, CDR2 FNYEAQ. CDR3 length equals 15 residues. Trimming pared 1 base from V and 6 bases from J, leaving 16 bases between.